The T cell receptor beta chain described here comes from a study of CD8 T cells in ankylosing spondylitis. Study-wide results and limits: There was a TCR beta motif, made of fewer than 10 highly homologous variants, that appeared characteristic of ankylosing spondylitis blood. From matched ankylosing spondylitis synovial fluid, disease-linked clones were reportedly recovered at significantly enriched levels.

Germline CDR1 and CDR2: SEHNR and FQNEAQ (reference sequence). With 5 bases clipped from V and 8 bases from J, the junction kept 6 bases outside the gene matches. This CDR3 spans 16 amino acids. Quantitative 5'-RACE with molecular barcodes produced the TCR beta libraries. From the 5' RACE reads, TCRdb called clonotypes with MiXCR, one entry per CDR3 protein. This sample has some 800,000 distinct CDR3 sequences, with over 9.5% found just once. Notes on this clonotype: The antigen is not known.

V gene TRBV7-9 combines with J gene TRBJ2-1; TRBD2 matches at 16 bases. This TCR was recovered from a male donor with ankylosing spondylitis. Sequencing was carried out using blood, either unsorted or a sorted T cell fraction (not recorded which). CDR3 sequence reads: CASSLGTSGRDDEQFF. The CDR3 region has the DNA TGTGCCAGCAGCCTTGGGACTAGCGGGAGGGATGATGAGCAGTTCTTC.